This entry lists 18 T cell receptor beta chains sequenced from one sample in a study of T cell repertoires in cytomegalovirus infection. A single record per CDR3 protein comes from TCRdb applying MiXCR to the reads. The sample holds 20,000 to 25,000 distinct CDR3 sequences, 42% seen once. Antigens of these TCRs are unknown. The sample was CD8+ T cells from cultured PBMCs, taken from culture after CMV antigen stimulation. The receptor source for this set is a human donor in good health (CMV status not recorded). Some clones in this sample may be carry-over from other donors' samples.

The CDR3: CASSATTAGEYTDTQYF. CDR3 sequence (DNA): TGTGCCAGCAGCGCGACGACAGCGGGGGAATACACAGATACGCAGTATTTT. The chain couples TRBV9 to TRBJ2-3; 8 nucleotides align to TRBD2. The CDR3 has 17 amino acids. Germline V gene sequence: CDR1 SGDLS, CDR2 YYNGEE. J lost 2 bases, V lost 3 bases, and 11 bases had no gene match.

This sequence joins TRBV7-2 and TRBJ2-1; 9 bases line up with TRBD2. CDR1 is SGHTA and CDR2 is FQGNSA in the germline V gene. The CDR3 runs to 16 residues. Trimming at V came to 2 bases and at J to 8 bases, leaving 10 bases not matched to a gene. CDR3 sequence reads: CASSLSGAGGGYEQFF. CDR3 coding DNA: TGTGCCAGCAGCTTATCGGGAGCGGGAGGTGGATATGAGCAGTTCTTC.

The rearrangement joins TRBV3-1 to TRBJ1-2; D is ambiguous. Trimming cost V 0 bases and J 8 bases, with 10 bases left between them. This CDR3 contains 13 residues. The germline V gene encodes CDR1 LGHDT and CDR2 YNNKEL (reference sequence). CDR3 in amino acids: CASSQDPPLGYTF. CDR3 DNA: TGTGCCAGCAGCCAAGATCCCCCTCTGGGCTACACCTTC.

This clonotype was seen a single time. CDR3 DNA sequence: TGTGCCAGCAGCCAATGGGTTGTCGATACGCAGTATTTT. Its protein product is CASSQWVVDTQYF. V usage is TRBV14 and J usage is TRBJ2-3; D is uncertain. Trimming pared 2 bases from V and 6 bases from J, leaving 9 bases between. The CDR3 has 13 amino acids. Germline CDR1 is SGHDN and CDR2 is FVKESK.

The V call is TRBV5-5, the J call TRBJ1-2; 9 bases agree with TRBD1. Germline V gene lookup returns CDR1 SGHKS and CDR2 YYEKEE (reference sequence). Germline trimming cut 5 bases from V and 13 bases from J; bases unmatched to any gene: 18. The CDR3 is 15 residues long. The CDR3 DNA sequence: TGTGCCAGCAGATTTACAGGGGGCTCCCTATTCGGCGTCACCTTC. Its translation is CASRFTGGSLFGVTF.

The rearrangement links TRBV3-1 to TRBJ1-1; 9 bases align to TRBD1. This CDR3 comprises 16 residues. CDR1 and CDR2 (germline): LGHDT, YNNKEL (reference sequence). V trimming: 0 bases; J trimming: 1 base; junction bases outside the gene matches: 3. Written as DNA, the CDR3 is TGTGCCAGCAGCCAAGAAAGGGACAGGGAGAACACTGAAGCTTTCTTT. It translates to CASSQERDRENTEAFF.

V and J are TRBV12-3 or TRBV12-4 and TRBJ2-3; possibly TRBD1 or TRBD2 for D (7 bases each). This CDR3 comprises 14 residues. The germline V and J ends were trimmed by 5 bases and 6 bases, with 15 bases remaining between them. The CDR3 DNA reads as TGTGCCAGCAGTCCTCAGGGGGGGCCCGATACGCAGTATTTT. This sequence encodes CASSPQGGPDTQYF.

The rearrangement uses TRBV11-2 and TRBJ2-7; D remains ambiguous. This CDR3 comprises 11 residues. The germline V gene has CDR1 SGHAT and CDR2 FQNNGV. The V end lost 5 bases, the J end lost 10 bases, and 12 bases lay between the germline ends. The CDR3 sequence: CASSEAGIQYF. The CDR3 DNA sequence: TGTGCCAGCAGCGAGGCTGGGATTCAGTACTTC. The variable domain in full, completed from reference TRBV11-2 and TRBJ2-7, reads EAGVAQSPRYKIIEKRQSVAFWCNPISGHATLYWYQQILGQGPKLLIQFQNNGVVDDSQLPKDRFSAERLKGVDSTLKIQPAKLEDSAVYLCASSEAGIQYFGPGTRLTVT.

About this clonotype itself: This CDR3 fails to terminate in the conserved phenylalanine or tryptophan, so it likely reflects a read error. This sequence joins TRBV7-2 and TRBJ1-1; weak D call: TRBD1 (5 bases). The CDR3 spans 14 residues. V was pared by 1 base and J by 0 bases, with 6 bases between. Germline V gene sequence: CDR1 SGHTA, CDR2 FQGNSA. CDR3 sequence (DNA): TGTGCCAGCAGCTTAGGGGGGATGAACACTGAAGCTTTCCTT. Its protein product is CASSLGGMNTEAFL.

This clonotype was seen repeatedly, ten times or more. This chain uses TRBV12-3 or TRBV12-4 with TRBJ1-1, with D possibly TRBD1 on 5 matching bases. The CDR3 sequence is 15 residues long. V was shortened by 8 bases and J by 3 bases, with 19 bases between the two germline ends. The CDR3 loop reads CASSKAGGWDTEAFF. CDR3 coding DNA: TGTGCCAGCTCCAAAGCCGGGGGGTGGGACACTGAAGCTTTCTTT.

This sequence joins TRBV6-1 and TRBJ2-5, with TRBD2 matching 8 bases. Trimming cost V 6 bases and J 4 bases; bases outside gene matches: 4. Germline lookup yields CDR1 MNHNS and CDR2 SASEGT. This CDR3 is 13 amino acids long. This CDR3 is CASSGGAGETQYF. The CDR3, as DNA: TGTGCCAGCAGCGGGGGGGCAGGAGAGACCCAGTACTTC.

The genes are TRBV5-4 and TRBJ2-2, with D unclear. The CDR3 has 12 residues. The germline V and J ends were trimmed by 0 bases and 4 bases, with 1 base remaining between them. Germline loops: CDR1 SGHNT, CDR2 YYREEE (reference sequence). In DNA, the CDR3 is TGTGCCAGCAGCTTGGCCACCGGGGAGCTGTTTTTT. This codes for CASSLATGELFF.

As regards this clonotype: Possible read error: a much larger clone is one base away. The V gene is TRBV20-1, the J gene TRBJ1-5; D is possibly TRBD1 (6 bases). The CDR3 loop spans 14 amino acids. Germline V CDR1 and CDR2: DFQATT, SNEGSKA (reference sequence). The CDR3 sequence is CSATRTARNQSQHF. The DNA for the CDR3 is TGCAGTGCTACTCGGACAGCTCGCAATCAGTCCCAGCATTTT.

This clonotype has only one observation. This chain joins TRBV27 and TRBJ2-5, with D unclear. The CDR3 loop spans 14 amino acids. The V gene lost 2 bases and the J gene lost 2 bases, with 9 bases spanning the gap. In germline, CDR1 is MNHEY, CDR2 SMNVEV (reference sequence). The CDR3 spells CASSLSRRQETQYF. The CDR3 DNA follows: TGTGCCAGCAGTTTAAGCCGACGACAAGAGACCCAGTACTTC.

This clonotype was observed many times. The chain carries TRBV7-8 and TRBJ1-4; 9 bases are a match to TRBD1. V gave up 5 bases and J gave up 2 bases; unmatched junction bases: 6. The CDR3 sequence is 16 residues long. Germline V gene lookup returns CDR1 SGHVS and CDR2 FQNEAQ. In DNA form, the CDR3 reads TGTGCCAGCAGCCAAACAGGGGGCGCGACTAATGAAAAACTGTTTTTT. Amino acids: CASSQTGGATNEKLFF. The complete variable domain, with remaining parts taken from reference TRBV7-8 and TRBJ1-4, reads GAGVSQSPRYKVAKRGQDVALRCDPISGHVSLFWYQQALGQGPEFLTYFQNEAQLDKSGLPSDRFFAERPEGSVSTLKIQRTQQEDSAVYLCASSQTGGATNEKLFFGSGTQLSVL.

This clonotype came up a few times. The V call is TRBV6-2 or TRBV6-3, the J call TRBJ2-1; maybe TRBD2 (7 bases). V lost 8 bases and J lost 8, with 13 bases in between. The germline CDR1 and CDR2 sequences are MNHEY and SVGEGT. The CDR3 sequence is 12 residues long. For the CDR3, the DNA is TGTGCCAGCGGGGGGGCCTGGGATGAGCAGTTCTTC. Its protein is CASGGAWDEQFF.

This clonotype showed up many times. This chain joins TRBV27 and TRBJ2-7; tentatively, D is TRBD1 (6 bases). The germline gives CDR1 MNHEY, CDR2 SMNVEV (reference sequence). The germline V and J ends were trimmed by 8 bases and 3 bases, with 8 bases remaining between them. This CDR3 is built from 11 residues. The CDR3 here is CASEDSYEQYF. DNA for the CDR3: TGTGCCAGCGAGGACAGCTACGAGCAGTACTTC.

This clonotype has a count of ten or more. V and J are TRBV7-8 and TRBJ2-5; D perhaps matches TRBD2 (6 bases). CDR1 SGHVS and CDR2 FQNEAQ come from the germline V gene. The CDR3 covers 14 residues. V was clipped by 3 bases and J by 3 bases, with 11 bases between them. The CDR3 reads CASSFPIAEETQYF. As DNA, the CDR3 is TGTGCCAGCAGCTTCCCGATAGCGGAAGAGACCCAGTACTTC. The full variable domain, with the rest looked up from reference TRBV7-8 and TRBJ2-5, is GAGVSQSPRYKVAKRGQDVALRCDPISGHVSLFWYQQALGQGPEFLTYFQNEAQLDKSGLPSDRFFAERPEGSVSTLKIQRTQQEDSAVYLCASSFPIAEETQYFGPGTRLLVL.